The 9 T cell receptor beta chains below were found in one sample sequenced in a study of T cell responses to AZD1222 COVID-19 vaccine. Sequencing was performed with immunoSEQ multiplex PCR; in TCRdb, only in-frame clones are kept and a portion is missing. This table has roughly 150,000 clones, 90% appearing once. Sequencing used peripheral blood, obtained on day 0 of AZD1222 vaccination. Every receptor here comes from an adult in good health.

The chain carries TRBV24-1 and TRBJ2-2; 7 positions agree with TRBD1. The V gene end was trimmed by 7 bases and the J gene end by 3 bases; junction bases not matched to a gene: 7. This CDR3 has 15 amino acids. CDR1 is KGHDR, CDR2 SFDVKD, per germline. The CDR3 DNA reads TGTGCCACCAGACCGACAGGGTTGGACACCGGGGAGCTGTTTTTT. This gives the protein CATRPTGLDTGELFF.

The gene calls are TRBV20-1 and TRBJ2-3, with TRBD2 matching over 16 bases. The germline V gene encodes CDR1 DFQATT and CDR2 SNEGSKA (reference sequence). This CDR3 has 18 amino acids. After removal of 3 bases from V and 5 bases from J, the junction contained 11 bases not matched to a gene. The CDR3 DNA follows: TGCAGTGCTAGTCCCGGGACTAGCGGGAGGGCCGTGAGAGATACGCAGTATTTT. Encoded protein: CSASPGTSGRAVRDTQYF.

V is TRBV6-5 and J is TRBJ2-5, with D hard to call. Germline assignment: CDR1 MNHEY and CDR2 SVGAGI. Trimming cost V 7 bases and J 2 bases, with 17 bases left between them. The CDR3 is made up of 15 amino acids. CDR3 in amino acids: CASIKGSSQQETQYF. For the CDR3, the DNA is TGTGCCAGCATCAAAGGGTCCTCGCAACAAGAGACCCAGTACTTC.

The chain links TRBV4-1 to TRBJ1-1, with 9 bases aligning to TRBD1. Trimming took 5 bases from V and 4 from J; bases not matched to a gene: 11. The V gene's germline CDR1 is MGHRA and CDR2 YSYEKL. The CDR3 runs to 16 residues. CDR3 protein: CASSFEEQGAFTEAFF. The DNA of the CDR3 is TGCGCCAGCAGCTTCGAAGAACAGGGGGCATTCACTGAAGCTTTCTTT.

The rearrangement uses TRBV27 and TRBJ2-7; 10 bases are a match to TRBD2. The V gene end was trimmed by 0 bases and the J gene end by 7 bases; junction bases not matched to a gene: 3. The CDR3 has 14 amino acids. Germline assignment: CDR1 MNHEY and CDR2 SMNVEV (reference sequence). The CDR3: CASSLSLAGVEQYF. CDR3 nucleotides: TGTGCCAGCAGTTTATCTCTAGCGGGAGTTGAGCAGTACTTC.

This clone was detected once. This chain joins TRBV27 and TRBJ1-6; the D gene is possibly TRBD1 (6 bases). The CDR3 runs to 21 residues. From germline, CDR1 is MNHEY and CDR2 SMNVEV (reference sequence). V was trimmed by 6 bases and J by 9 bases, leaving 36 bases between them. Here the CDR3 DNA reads TGTGCCAGCAGCTGGAAGGGACCTCGAACAGGGTTTGGTGCAATAAGTTCACCCCTCCACTTT. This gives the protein CASSWKGPRTGFGAISSPLHF.

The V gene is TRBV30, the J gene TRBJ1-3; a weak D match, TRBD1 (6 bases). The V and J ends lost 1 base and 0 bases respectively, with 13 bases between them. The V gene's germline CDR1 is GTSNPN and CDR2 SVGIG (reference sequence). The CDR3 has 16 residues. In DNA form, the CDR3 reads TGTGCCTGGAGTGGTGTAGGGGGGGACTCTGGAAACACCATATATTTT. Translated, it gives CAWSGVGGDSGNTIYF.

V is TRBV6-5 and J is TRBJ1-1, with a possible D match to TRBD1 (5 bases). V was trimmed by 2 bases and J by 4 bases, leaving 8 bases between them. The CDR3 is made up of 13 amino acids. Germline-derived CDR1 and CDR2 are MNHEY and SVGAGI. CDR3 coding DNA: TGTGCCAGCAGTTACCGGGGGGGCACTGAAGCTTTCTTT. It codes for CASSYRGGTEAFF.

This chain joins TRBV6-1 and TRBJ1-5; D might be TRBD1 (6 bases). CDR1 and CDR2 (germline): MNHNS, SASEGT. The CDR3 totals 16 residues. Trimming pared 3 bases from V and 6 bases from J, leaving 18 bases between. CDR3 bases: TGTGCCAGCAGTGAGCCTTACAGGGCGCCGAGTCAGCCCCAGCATTTT. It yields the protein CASSEPYRAPSQPQHF.